What follows are 32 T cell receptor beta chains derived from one specimen sequenced in a study of blood T cells in healthy people across ages. Then a second PCR, running about 6 to 12 cycles, was carried out with a sample-barcoded 5' primer and a J-beta primer mix. TCRdb reprocessed the 5' RACE reads with MiXCR, giving one entry per CDR3 protein. Altogether 550,000 to 650,000 distinct CDR3 sequences are present, roughly a quarter being singletons, with the ten largest covering 3.6%. The data also belong to a second study, concerning T cells of mothers and their children.

Input material: blood. These receptors originate from a boy aged 2 to 10 in good health.

The J gene is TRBJ1-1, the V gene TRBV15, with D maybe TRBD1 (5 bases). The CDR3 totals 15 residues. Germline-derived CDR1 and CDR2 are LNHNV and YYDKDF (reference sequence). V lost 5 bases and J 8 bases, leaving 21 bases between the germline ends. The DNA for the CDR3 is TGTGCCACCAGCCCTCGTCATACCGGGGCAACCGAAGCTTTCTTT. It encodes CATSPRHTGATEAFF.

The V gene is TRBV7-9, the J gene TRBJ2-5; 12 bases align to TRBD2. The CDR3 totals 18 residues. Germline values: CDR1 SEHNR, CDR2 FQNEAQ (reference sequence). Germline trimming cut 2 bases from V and 5 bases from J; bases unmatched to any gene: 12. The CDR3 loop is CASSLLDSSGRAWETQYF. The CDR3 nucleotides read TGTGCCAGCAGCTTATTGGACTCTAGCGGGAGGGCCTGGGAGACCCAGTACTTC.

The rearrangement uses TRBV7-9 and TRBJ1-1; D is uncertain. V was shortened by 3 bases and J by 0 bases, with 8 bases between the two germline ends. The CDR3 loop spans 14 amino acids. The germline V gene encodes CDR1 SEHNR and CDR2 FQNEAQ (reference sequence). CDR3 residues: CASSLKQMNTEAFF. The CDR3 nucleotides read TGTGCCAGCAGCTTGAAACAAATGAACACTGAAGCTTTCTTT.

The J gene is TRBJ2-1, the V gene TRBV10-3; D unresolved. CDR1 and CDR2 from the germline V gene are ENHRY and SYGVKD. CDR3 length: 12 residues. The germline V and J ends were trimmed by 2 bases and 8 bases, with 7 bases remaining between them. CDR3: CAISEPLDEQFF. The DNA for the CDR3 is TGTGCCATCAGTGAGCCCTTGGATGAGCAGTTCTTC.

V usage is TRBV12-3 or TRBV12-4 and J usage is TRBJ1-1, with D maybe TRBD1 (5 bases). This CDR3 is built from 15 residues. Trimming removed 2 bases at V and 4 bases at J, with 14 bases between. CDR3: CASSLISGGGTEAFF. The CDR3 coding sequence is TGTGCCAGCAGTTTAATCTCCGGGGGGGGCACTGAAGCTTTCTTT.

The CDR3 region is CASSLGHSLRETQYF. CDR3 nucleotide sequence: TGTGCCAGCAGCTTAGGACACAGCTTACGAGAGACCCAGTACTTC. The V and J genes are TRBV7-3 and TRBJ2-5; possible D gene TRBD1, 5 bases. V was cut by 2 bases and J by 4 bases, with 14 bases left in between. CDR3 size: 15 residues. In germline, CDR1 is SGHTA, CDR2 FQGTGA.

The rearrangement uses TRBV7-9 and TRBJ2-5; 9 nucleotides line up with TRBD2. This CDR3 contains 15 residues. Germline V gives CDR1 SEHNR, CDR2 FQNEAQ (reference sequence). With V trimmed by 2 bases and J by 4 bases, 5 bases remained unmatched. DNA of the CDR3: TGTGCCAGCAGCTTAAGCGCGGGGGGGCCAGAGACCCAGTACTTC. Translating it yields CASSLSAGGPETQYF.

This sequence joins TRBV6-5 and TRBJ2-7; D is perhaps TRBD1 or TRBD2 (7 bases each). V was cut by 4 bases and J by 4 bases, with 29 bases left in between. The CDR3 has 19 residues. Germline values: CDR1 MNHEY, CDR2 SVGAGI. The CDR3, as DNA: TGTGCCAGCAGTTCCACGACAGTAAGAATGCAGGGGGGGAAGTACGAGCAGTACTTC. Residues: CASSSTTVRMQGGKYEQYF.

The chain employs TRBV7-9 and TRBJ2-2; the D gene is possibly TRBD2 (5 bases). The CDR3 is 17 amino acids. The germline V gene encodes CDR1 SEHNR and CDR2 FQNEAQ (reference sequence). V lost 4 bases and J 5 bases, leaving 20 bases between the germline ends. The chain's CDR3 is CASSSQTALLGTGELFF. In DNA form, the CDR3 reads TGTGCCAGCAGCTCGCAGACTGCCTTACTAGGGACCGGGGAGCTGTTTTTT.

The chain carries TRBV7-8 and TRBJ2-5, with 9 bases lining up with TRBD2. Trimming removed 5 bases from V and 1 base from J; junction bases left unmatched: 11. CDR1 and CDR2 from the germline V gene are SGHVS and FQNEAQ. The CDR3 spans 17 residues. The CDR3, as DNA: TGTGCCAGCAGCCTGATCCAAGGGACTAGCCTCCAAGAGACCCAGTACTTC. Amino acid sequence: CASSLIQGTSLQETQYF.

In this sample, this clonotype turned up a few times. The CDR3 spells CASSVGGSYYEREKLFF. The CDR3 coding sequence is TGTGCCAGCAGCGTAGGAGGCTCTTACTACGAGAGGGAAAAACTGTTTTTT. This chain uses TRBV9 with TRBJ1-4; D gene ambiguous. Trimming took 0 bases from V and 8 from J, leaving 20 bases between them. Germline V gene data show CDR1 as SGDLS and CDR2 as YYNGEE. The CDR3 consists of 17 residues.

The chain recombines TRBV7-6 with TRBJ2-7; 12 nucleotides align to TRBD2. V shed 5 bases and J 2 bases; nucleotides not matched to a gene: 4. CDR3 length equals 15 residues. CDR1 SGHVS and CDR2 FNYEAQ come from the germline V gene. CDR3 protein: CASSPTSGRTYEQYF. CDR3 bases: TGTGCCAGCAGCCCCACTAGCGGGAGGACCTACGAGCAGTACTTC.

The chain employs TRBV2 and TRBJ2-5; no firm D call. Matching the DNA end better, TRBJ2-7 makes the J call doubtful. The germline CDR1 and CDR2 sequences are SNHLY and FYNNEI. There are 14 residues in the CDR3. CDR3 in DNA: TGTGCCAGCAGTGATAAGGTGGGGTCGTACGAGCAGTACTTC. It codes for CASSDKVGSYEQYF.

This clonotype has just a few counts. The rearrangement joins TRBV12-3 or TRBV12-4 to TRBJ2-5; D tentatively reads TRBD1 or TRBD2 (5 bases each). This CDR3 region has 14 residues. V shed 5 bases and J shed 5 bases, with 15 bases lying between them. The CDR3 protein is CASSPLRWGETQYF. The CDR3 nucleotides are TGTGCCAGCAGTCCCCTGAGGTGGGGGGAGACCCAGTACTTC.

This clonotype came up a few times. The genes are TRBV12-3 or TRBV12-4 and TRBJ2-5; D uncertain. The CDR3 contains 14 residues. V was clipped by 1 base and J by 1 base, with 7 bases between them. The CDR3 bases are TGTGCCAGCAGTTTAGTTCTTTTCCAAGAGACCCAGTACTTC. Its protein product is CASSLVLFQETQYF.

This clonotype was picked up a small number of times. DNA for the CDR3: TGTGCCAGCCATGGCTTTGGGTTCTCTGGGGCCAACGTCCTGACTTTC. It is translated as CASHGFGFSGANVLTF. The V and J genes are TRBV28 and TRBJ2-6; D uncertain. Per the germline V gene, CDR1 is MDHEN and CDR2 is SYDVKM. The CDR3 contains 16 residues. V was pared by 8 bases and J by 0 bases, with 14 bases between.

This clonotype came up once. J is TRBJ2-1 and V is TRBV24-1; 11 bases agree with TRBD1. Trimming removed 5 bases from V and 9 bases from J; junction bases left unmatched: 11. Germline V gene sequence: CDR1 KGHDR, CDR2 SFDVKD. This CDR3 comprises 16 residues. The CDR3 protein is CATSATDRGPFGEQFF. CDR3 bases: TGTGCCACCAGTGCCACGGACAGGGGGCCTTTTGGTGAGCAGTTCTTC.

There are many counts of this clonotype. The genes are TRBV10-3 and TRBJ2-5, with D unclear. The CDR3 extends over 13 amino acids. V shed 11 bases and J shed 3 bases, with 16 bases lying between them. Looked up from germline, CDR1 is ENHRY and CDR2 is SYGVKD. The CDR3 here is CAAVQSLEETQYF. DNA of the CDR3: TGTGCCGCTGTCCAGAGCTTAGAAGAGACCCAGTACTTC.

The sample holds many counts of this clonotype. The V gene is TRBV20-1, the J gene TRBJ2-7; TRBD1 matches 10 bases. Germline V gene lookup returns CDR1 DFQATT and CDR2 SNEGSKA (reference sequence). The ends lost 5 bases at V and 4 bases at J; junction bases unmatched: 5. The CDR3 is 13 residues long. The chain's CDR3 is CSAAGTGAYEQYF. The CDR3 region has the DNA TGCAGTGCTGCCGGGACAGGGGCATACGAGCAGTACTTC.

The rearrangement links TRBV5-5 to TRBJ2-5; 12 bases agree with TRBD2. The junction had 8 bases not matched to a gene; V was cut back by 0 bases and J by 5 bases. CDR3 length: 17 residues. Germline CDR1 is SGHKS and CDR2 is YYEKEE (reference sequence). The CDR3 region is CASSLGASGRALETQYF. CDR3 nucleotides: TGTGCCAGCAGCTTGGGGGCTAGCGGGAGGGCCCTTGAGACCCAGTACTTC.

This clonotype was seen a few times. The V call is TRBV7-9, the J call TRBJ1-3; no firm D call. CDR3 size: 14 residues. Germline V gene lookup returns CDR1 SEHNR and CDR2 FQNEAQ (reference sequence). Trimming pared 3 bases from V and 7 bases from J, leaving 13 bases between. This CDR3 is CASSFGIRVNTIYF. DNA of the CDR3: TGTGCCAGCAGCTTTGGTATTCGGGTGAACACCATATATTTT.

This clonotype appeared a few times. The chain links TRBV10-2 to TRBJ1-5; the D gene is possibly TRBD1 (5 bases). Germline CDR1 reads WSHSY; CDR2 reads SAAADI. V dropped 2 bases and J dropped 2 bases, with 13 bases sitting between them. This CDR3 is 16 amino acids long. CDR3 nucleotides: TGCGCCAGCAGTGAGGGAACGGGGGGAGGCAATCAGCCCCAGCATTTT. Amino acid sequence: CASSEGTGGGNQPQHF.

The V gene is TRBV12-3 or TRBV12-4, the J gene TRBJ1-2; D gene unclear. This CDR3 has 15 residues. Deletions cut 3 bases from V and 2 bases from J, with 13 bases between. This CDR3 is CASSFHPSRNYGYTF. The CDR3, as DNA: TGTGCCAGCAGTTTTCACCCAAGTCGGAACTATGGCTACACCTTC.

There are a few counts of this clonotype. This chain uses TRBV27 with TRBJ2-7; 8 bases agree with TRBD2. This CDR3 contains 14 residues. In germline, CDR1 is MNHEY, CDR2 SMNVEV (reference sequence). After removal of 2 bases from V and 3 bases from J, the junction contained 3 bases not matched to a gene. DNA for the CDR3: TGTGCCAGCAGTTTAAAAGCGGGAGACTACGAGCAGTACTTC. Its translation is CASSLKAGDYEQYF.

The gene calls are TRBV14 and TRBJ1-2, with D uncertain. Per germline, CDR1 SGHDN and CDR2 FVKESK. The CDR3 extends over 14 amino acids. The V end lost 3 bases, the J end lost 4 bases, and 12 bases lay between the germline ends. Written as DNA, the CDR3 is TGTGCCAGCAGCCAGGCCTGGGAGTCCTATGGCTACACCTTC. This translates into CASSQAWESYGYTF.

The chain combines TRBV20-1 with TRBJ2-2, with TRBD1 as a possible D gene (6 bases). There are 13 residues in the CDR3. Trimming pared 3 bases from V and 6 bases from J, leaving 11 bases between. The germline V gene encodes CDR1 DFQATT and CDR2 SNEGSKA (reference sequence). In DNA form, the CDR3 reads TGCAGTGCTAGGGACAGTAGGTCCGGGGAGCTGTTTTTT. Amino acid sequence: CSARDSRSGELFF.

This clonotype has a handful of counts. V is TRBV4-3 and J is TRBJ2-5; weak D call: TRBD2 (7 bases). The J call may be faulty, since TRBJ2-7 better matches the DNA end. The CDR3 consists of 19 residues. Germline V lookup: CDR1 LGHNA, CDR2 YSLEER. In nucleotides, the CDR3 is TGCGCCAGCAGCCAAGATTCCCCGCGTGGAGGGGGGGGTAGATACGAGCAGTACTTC. Translated, it gives CASSQDSPRGGGGRYEQYF.

This clonotype was found a few times. The chain couples TRBV9 to TRBJ2-7; TRBD1 matches at 10 bases. Trimming at V came to 4 bases and at J to 3 bases, leaving 7 bases not matched to a gene. The CDR3 has 15 residues. The germline CDR1 and CDR2 sequences are SGDLS and YYNGEE. The CDR3 reads CASSTKGQGGYEQYF. DNA for the CDR3: TGTGCCAGCAGCACCAAAGGACAGGGGGGCTACGAGCAGTACTTC. Using reference TRBV9 and TRBJ2-7 for the parts outside the CDR3, the full variable domain is DSGVTQTPKHLITATGQRVTLRCSPRSGDLSVYWYQQSLDQGLQFLIQYYNGEERAKGNILERFSAQQFPDLHSELNLSSLELGDSALYFCASSTKGQGGYEQYFGPGTRLTVT.

The chain employs TRBV7-6 and TRBJ2-1, with TRBD1 identical over 9 bases. This CDR3 contains 18 residues. Trimming at V came to 1 base and at J to 5 bases, leaving 12 bases not matched to a gene. Germline V gene lookup returns CDR1 SGHVS and CDR2 FNYEAQ. CDR3 loop: CASSLEGGGQGIHNEQFF. CDR3 DNA: TGTGCCAGCAGCTTAGAAGGGGGGGGACAGGGCATCCACAATGAGCAGTTCTTC.

The CDR3 nucleotides read TGTGCCAGCAGCGTAGGACTAGCGGGAGGATGGGGGAACACCGGGGAGCTGTTTTTT. It specifies CASSVGLAGGWGNTGELFF. This chain joins TRBV9 and TRBJ2-2, with TRBD2 identical over 13 bases. The CDR3 extends over 19 amino acids. Trimming removed 0 bases from V and 1 base from J; junction bases left unmatched: 6. CDR1 SGDLS and CDR2 YYNGEE come from the germline V gene.

This clonotype has just a few counts. This chain uses TRBV10-3 with TRBJ1-5, with unresolved D. The CDR3 sequence is 14 residues long. Germline V CDR1 and CDR2: ENHRY, SYGVKD. V lost 3 bases, J lost 2 bases, and 8 bases lay in between. The CDR3 DNA reads as TGTGCCATCAGTGATTCGCGGGGCAATCAGCCCCAGCATTTT. It is translated as CAISDSRGNQPQHF.

The V and J genes are TRBV6-5 and TRBJ1-1, with 7 bases fitting TRBD1. Trimming took 5 bases from V and 2 from J; bases not matched to a gene: 8. Germline V CDR1 and CDR2: MNHEY, SVGAGI. The CDR3 totals 15 residues. CDR3 nucleotide sequence: TGTGCCAGCAGTCTGACAGGGCGGGGTAACACTGAAGCTTTCTTT. Translating it yields CASSLTGRGNTEAFF.